The clone carrying this T cell receptor (beta chain) was picked up many times. Its target is not known. These data belong to a study of T cells after yellow fever vaccination. Study results and limitations: Just a small share of clonotypes turned up in the CD4 compartment as well as the CD8 compartment.

Each CDR3 protein is one row after TCRdb ran MiXCR on the 5' RACE reads. The sample yields 200,000 to 300,000 distinct CDR3 sequences, 3.6% seen once. The V gene lost 3 bases and the J gene lost 2 bases, with 7 bases spanning the gap. The CDR3 is 13 residues long. The germline V gene encodes CDR1 DFQATT and CDR2 SNEGSKA (reference sequence). This chain uses TRBV20-1 with TRBJ2-2, with D perhaps TRBD2 (5 bases). Material: PBMCs, obtained 15 days after the yellow fever booster vaccination. The receptor comes from a man aged 18-30 years who received the YFV17D yellow fever vaccine. The CDR3 protein is CSASPGNTGELFF. CDR3 coding DNA: TGCAGTGCTAGTCCGGGAAACACCGGGGAGCTGTTTTTT.